The 8 T cell receptor beta chains below were found in one sample sequenced in a study of cytomegalovirus exposure and HLA in healthy donors. PCR primers comprised 60 Vbeta and 13 Jbeta primers. Profiling relied on immunoSEQ multiplex PCR, and the TCRdb table lists in-frame clones only, not all of them. The sample lists about 100,000 clones; roughly 73% were seen once. Material: PBMCs. These receptor sequences come from a man aged 40-49 years in good health and CMV-seronegative.

V gene TRBV7-9 combines with J gene TRBJ2-3; possibly TRBD1 for D (6 bases). V lost 6 bases to trimming and J lost 0 bases, with 10 bases between them. CDR3 length equals 14 residues. Germline CDR1 is SEHNR and CDR2 is FQNEAQ (reference sequence). CDR3 in DNA: TGTGCCAGCAGTATAGGGACAAGCACAGATACGCAGTATTTT. Protein sequence: CASSIGTSTDTQYF.

CDR3 in DNA: TGCAGCGTTTTCGACAGGGACGAGCAGTACTTC. Translation: CSVFDRDEQYF. The chain is built from TRBV29-1 and TRBJ2-7; 7 nucleotides agree with TRBD1. The length of the CDR3 is 11 residues. Per germline, CDR1 SQVTM and CDR2 ANQGSEA. Trimming removed 5 bases from V and 5 bases from J; junction bases left unmatched: 3.

The V and J genes are TRBV7-3 and TRBJ1-2; D ambiguous. The CDR3 spans 14 residues. Trimming pared 2 bases from V and 8 bases from J, leaving 15 bases between. The germline V gene has CDR1 SGHTA and CDR2 FQGTGA. CDR3 DNA sequence: TGTGCCAGCAGCTTAGCTACGGCCTCCGGGGGCTACACCTTC. Translation gives CASSLATASGGYTF.

The chain is built from TRBV5-6 and TRBJ1-4, with D unresolved. There are 16 residues in the CDR3. The V and J ends lost 3 bases and 2 bases respectively, with 14 bases between them. Germline CDR1 SGHDT, CDR2 YYEEEE. CDR3 in DNA: TGTGCCAGCAGCTCCCTTTCGGGATGGACTAATGAAAAACTGTTTTTT. Amino acids: CASSSLSGWTNEKLFF.

The CDR3 DNA is TGTGCCAGAGGCAACAGGGGGGTCCAAGAGACCCAGTACTTC. Protein product: CARGNRGVQETQYF. The chain combines TRBV2 with TRBJ2-5, with 8 bases fitting TRBD1. Trimming cost V 9 bases and J 1 base; bases outside gene matches: 7. The CDR3 consists of 14 residues. The germline V gene encodes CDR1 SNHLY and CDR2 FYNNEI.

The J gene is TRBJ1-4, the V gene TRBV18; D is undetermined. CDR1 is KGHSH and CDR2 is LQKENI in the germline V gene. Trimming shortened V by 3 bases and J by 4 bases, and 9 bases separated the two germline ends. The CDR3 spans 14 residues. CDR3 in amino acids: CASSPPSRNEKLFF. The CDR3 DNA reads TGTGCCAGCTCACCCCCAAGCCGTAATGAAAAACTGTTTTTT.

The rearrangement joins TRBV15 to TRBJ2-5, with TRBD2 matching 7 bases. CDR1 and CDR2 (germline): LNHNV, YYDKDF (reference sequence). The CDR3 sequence is 15 residues long. Trimming cost V 0 bases and J 5 bases; bases outside gene matches: 6. As DNA, the CDR3 is TGTGCCACCAGCAGAGATACGACTAGCTGGGAGACCCAGTACTTC. Protein product: CATSRDTTSWETQYF.

The CDR3 is CASSPGGVQPQHF. CDR3 DNA: TGTGCCAGCAGCCCGGGGGGGGTACAGCCCCAGCATTTT. V is TRBV5-6 and J is TRBJ1-5; TRBD1 might be the D (5 bases). CDR3 length: 13 residues. Trimming took 4 bases from V and 7 from J, leaving 12 bases between them. Germline V gene sequence: CDR1 SGHDT, CDR2 YYEEEE.